This record concerns one TCR beta chain sequence. With 5 bases removed from V and 0 bases from J, the gap between germline ends came to 14 bases. The CDR3 is 16 residues long. From germline, CDR1 is MDHEN and CDR2 SYDVKM. Libraries were prepared by immunoSEQ multiplex PCR; TCRdb keeps only in-frame clonotypes and omits some of them. In the table there are roughly 700,000 clones, roughly 91% of which are singletons. CD45RO+ cells and CCR7-negative CD45RA+ TemRA cells were combined as CD8 memory. The sample is drawn from a study of shared clonotypes between healthy human individuals. Study-level background: Per-donor plates numbered three CD4 naive, three CD4 memory, two CD8 naive and one CD8 memory.

The chain combines TRBV28 with TRBJ2-1; no firm D call. The clonotype was recovered from a man aged 18 to 35 in good health. Some clones in this sample may be carry-over from other donors' samples. Sequences were obtained from memory CD8+ T cells from PBMCs. Sample subset: CD45RO+ cells pooled with CCR7-negative TemRA cells. This CDR3 is CASSTPNWGSYNEQFF. CDR3 bases: TGTGCCAGCAGTACTCCAAACTGGGGCTCCTACAATGAGCAGTTCTTC.